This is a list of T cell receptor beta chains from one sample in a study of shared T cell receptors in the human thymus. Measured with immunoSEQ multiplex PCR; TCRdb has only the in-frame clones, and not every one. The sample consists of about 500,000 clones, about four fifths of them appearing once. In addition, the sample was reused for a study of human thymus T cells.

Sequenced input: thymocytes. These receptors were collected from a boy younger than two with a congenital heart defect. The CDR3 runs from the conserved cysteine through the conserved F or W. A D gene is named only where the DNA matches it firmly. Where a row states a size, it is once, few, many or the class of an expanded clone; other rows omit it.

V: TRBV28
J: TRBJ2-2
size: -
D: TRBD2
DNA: TGTGCCAGCAGAGCGGGAGGAGGGGAGCTGTTTTTT
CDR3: CASRAGGGELFF

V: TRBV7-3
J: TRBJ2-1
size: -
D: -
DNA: TGTGCCAGCAGCTCGACTGGATCCTACAATGAGCAGTTCTTC
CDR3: CASSSTGSYNEQFF

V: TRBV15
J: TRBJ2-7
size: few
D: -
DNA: TGTGCCACCAGCAATACAGGGAGTACAGAGCAGTACTTC
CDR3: CATSNTGSTEQYF

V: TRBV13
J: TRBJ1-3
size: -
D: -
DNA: TGTGCCAGCAGCTTATTCGGGGATTTCTCTGGAAACACCATATATTTT
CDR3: CASSLFGDFSGNTIYF

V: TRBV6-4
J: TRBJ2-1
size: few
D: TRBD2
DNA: TGTGCCAGCAGTGATGGGGCGGGAGGGCACAATGAGCAGTTCTTC
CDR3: CASSDGAGGHNEQFF

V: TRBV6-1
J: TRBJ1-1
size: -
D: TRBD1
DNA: TGTGCCAGCAGGACGGACAGGGCGCGAGGCACTGAAGCTTTCTTT
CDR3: CASRTDRARGTEAFF

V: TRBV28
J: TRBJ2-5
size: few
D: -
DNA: TGTGCCAGCAGTTGGGGCGACAGCCAAGAGACCCAGTACTTC
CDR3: CASSWGDSQETQYF

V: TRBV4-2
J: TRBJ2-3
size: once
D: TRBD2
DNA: TGTGCCAGCAGCCAATCTGAGACTAGCGGGAGGGCCGGCGATGACACGCAGTATTTT
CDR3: CASSQSETSGRAGDDTQYF

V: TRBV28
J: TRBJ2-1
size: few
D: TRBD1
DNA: TGTGCCAGCAGTCTAAGGGACAGCTCCTACAATGAGCAGTTCTTC
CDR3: CASSLRDSSYNEQFF

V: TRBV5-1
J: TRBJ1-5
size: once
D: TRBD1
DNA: TGCGCCAGCAGCTTGGGACAGGGTCATCAGCCCCAGCATTTT
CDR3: CASSLGQGHQPQHF

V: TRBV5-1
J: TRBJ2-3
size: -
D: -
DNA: TGCGCCAGCAGCCCTGTCTCGGAGGATACGCAGTATTTT
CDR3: CASSPVSEDTQYF

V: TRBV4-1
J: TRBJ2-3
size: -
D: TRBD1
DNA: TGCGCCAGCAGGTCCCCAGGGGGCCCAGATACGCAGTATTTT
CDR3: CASRSPGGPDTQYF

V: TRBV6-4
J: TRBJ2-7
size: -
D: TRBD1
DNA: TGTGCCACCCCGGGACAGGGGCCCTACGAGCAGTACTTC
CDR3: CATPGQGPYEQYF

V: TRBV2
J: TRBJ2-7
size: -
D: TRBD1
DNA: TGTGCCAGCAGTGAGGAGGGACAGGGGGTTTGTTCCTACGAGCAGTACTTC
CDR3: CASSEEGQGVCSYEQYF

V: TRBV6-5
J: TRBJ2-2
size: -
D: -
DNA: TGTGCCAGCAGCAAACCGGGAAAGATTTTT
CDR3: CASSKPGKIF

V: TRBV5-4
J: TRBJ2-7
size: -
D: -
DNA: TGTGCCAGCAGCTTTCCCGGGGACACACACTACGAGCAGTACTTC
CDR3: CASSFPGDTHYEQYF

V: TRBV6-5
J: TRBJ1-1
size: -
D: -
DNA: TGTGCCAGCAGTTACCCGGGTATGAACACTGAAGCTTTCTTT
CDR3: CASSYPGMNTEAFF

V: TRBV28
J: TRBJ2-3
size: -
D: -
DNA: TGTGCCAGCACAGGCCCAAATAGCACAGATACGCAGTATTTT
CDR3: CASTGPNSTDTQYF

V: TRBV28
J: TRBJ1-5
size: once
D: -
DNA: TGTGCCAGCAGTCTCGCAGCGGAGGGCAATCAGCCCCAGCATTTT
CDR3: CASSLAAEGNQPQHF